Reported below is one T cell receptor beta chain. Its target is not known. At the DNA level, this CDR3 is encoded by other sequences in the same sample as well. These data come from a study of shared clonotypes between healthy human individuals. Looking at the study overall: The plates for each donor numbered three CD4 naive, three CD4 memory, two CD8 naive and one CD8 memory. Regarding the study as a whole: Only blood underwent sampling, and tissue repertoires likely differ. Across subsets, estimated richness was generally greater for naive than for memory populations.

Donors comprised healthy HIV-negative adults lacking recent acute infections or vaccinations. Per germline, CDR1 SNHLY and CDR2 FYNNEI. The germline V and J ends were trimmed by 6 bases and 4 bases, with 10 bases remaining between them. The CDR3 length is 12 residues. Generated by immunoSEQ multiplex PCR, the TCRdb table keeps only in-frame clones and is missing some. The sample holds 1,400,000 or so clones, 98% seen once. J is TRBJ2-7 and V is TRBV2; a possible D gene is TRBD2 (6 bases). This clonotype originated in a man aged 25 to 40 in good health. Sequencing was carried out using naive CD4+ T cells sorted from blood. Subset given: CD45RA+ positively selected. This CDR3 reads CASRTGVYEQYF. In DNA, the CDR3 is TGTGCCAGCAGAACGGGGGTTTACGAGCAGTACTTC.